This T cell receptor (beta chain) was sequenced for a study of cytomegalovirus exposure and HLA in healthy donors. Of note for this clone: Its target is not known.

Whole-study results and caveats: Reports indicated that the classifier achieved high specificity and sensitivity in diagnosing cytomegalovirus status.

PCR primers comprised 60 Vbeta and 13 Jbeta primers. Using immunoSEQ multiplex PCR, the repertoire was profiled, and TCRdb retains in-frame clones only, with some absent. The sample has 100,000 to 150,000 clones; 77% are singletons. The V segment lost 3 bases and the J segment 0 bases; nucleotides outside the gene matches: 10. CDR1 is SGDLS, CDR2 YYNGEE, per germline. The CDR3 is made up of 17 amino acids. V is TRBV9 and J is TRBJ2-7; 9 positions match TRBD1. This TCR derives from a woman aged 60 to 75 in good health and CMV-seronegative. The specimen was PBMCs. CDR3 residues: CASSEGAGTGSSYEQYF. DNA of the CDR3: TGTGCCAGCAGCGAGGGGGCCGGGACAGGGAGCTCCTACGAGCAGTACTTC.